This T cell receptor (beta chain) was found in a study of cytomegalovirus exposure and HLA in healthy donors. Only in-frame clones appear in the TCRdb table, and some are missing; sequencing was by immunoSEQ multiplex PCR. The sample shows roughly 56,000 clones, just under 95% of them seen only once. This CDR3 comprises 14 residues. Germline values: CDR1 SQVTM, CDR2 ANQGSEA. With 7 bases removed from V and 3 bases from J, the gap between germline ends came to 15 bases. The study, taken as a whole, reports: Rare sequences made up most TCRs, while some public TCRs were found in many donors. A subsequent analysis found that TCR clusters from the first cohort also tended to co-occur in the approximately 120 validation repertoires, with approximately 95% of cluster scores above 0.

A word on this clone: Its antigen is still unknown.

This sequence joins TRBV29-1 and TRBJ2-2; possibly TRBD1 for D (6 bases). The receptor comes from a man aged 18 to 35 in good health and CMV-seronegative. The sequenced sample consisted of PBMCs. As DNA, the CDR3 is TGCAGCGCCATGTGGGGGCAGGACACCGGGGAGCTGTTTTTT. This encodes CSAMWGQDTGELFF.